This T cell receptor (beta chain) was observed in a study of immune evolution from preneoplasia to lung adenocarcinoma. A word on this clone: Its target is not known.

TCRdb's table, derived via immunoSEQ multiplex PCR, lists solely in-frame clones and lacks some. The table has 5,800 or so clones, over 75% seen once. Study-level results: Top clone share appeared to fall from AAH through AIS, MIA, adenocarcinoma.

H&E slides confirmed each diagnosis, reviewed by two pathologists independently. The CDR3 spans 14 residues. V lost 6 bases to trimming and J lost 2 bases, with 10 bases between them. CDR1 and CDR2 (germline): MNHEY, SVGAGI. The chain joins TRBV6-5 to TRBJ2-2; unclear D gene. This TCR was recovered from a person aged 50-75 years with lung adenocarcinoma. Sequenced input: FFPE normal lung tissue adjacent to the tumor. CDR3 loop: CASSSSPNTGELFF. DNA for the CDR3: TGTGCCAGCAGCTCTAGTCCTAACACCGGGGAGCTGTTTTTT.